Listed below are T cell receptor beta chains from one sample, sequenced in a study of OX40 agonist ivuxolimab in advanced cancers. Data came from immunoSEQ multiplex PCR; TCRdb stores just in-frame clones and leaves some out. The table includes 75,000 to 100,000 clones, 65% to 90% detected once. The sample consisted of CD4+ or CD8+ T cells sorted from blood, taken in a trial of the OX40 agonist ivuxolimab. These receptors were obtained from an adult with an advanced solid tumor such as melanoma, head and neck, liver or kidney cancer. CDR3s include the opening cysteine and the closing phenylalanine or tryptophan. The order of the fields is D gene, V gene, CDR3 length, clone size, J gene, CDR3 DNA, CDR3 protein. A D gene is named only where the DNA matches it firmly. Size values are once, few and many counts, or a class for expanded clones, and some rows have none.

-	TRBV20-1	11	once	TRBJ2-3	TGCAGTGCTAGCCCACAGATAACGCAGTATTTT	CSASPQITQYF
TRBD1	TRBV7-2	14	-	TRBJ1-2	TGTGCCAGCAGCTTAGACAGGGGGCTTGACGGCTACACCTTC	CASSLDRGLDGYTF
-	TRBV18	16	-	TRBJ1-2	TGTGCCAGCTCACCACCGAACTTTAGGGGCCAGAGAGGCTACACCTTC	CASSPPNFRGQRGYTF
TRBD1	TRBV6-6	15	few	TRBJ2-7	TGTGCCAGCAGCCCCGGGACAGGGGGCCTCTACGAGCAGTACTTC	CASSPGTGGLYEQYF
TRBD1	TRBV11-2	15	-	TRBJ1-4	TGTGCCAGCCGAGCTTATGGCAGGGGGGACGGGGAACTGTTTTTT	CASRAYGRGDGELFF
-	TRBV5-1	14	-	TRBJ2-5	TGCGCCAGCAGCTTGACCGGGATTCAAGAGACCCAGTACTTC	CASSLTGIQETQYF
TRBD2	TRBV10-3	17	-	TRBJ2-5	TGTGCCATCAGTGAGTCGAGCGGGGGGGCCGACCGAGAGACCCAGTACTTC	CAISESSGGADRETQYF
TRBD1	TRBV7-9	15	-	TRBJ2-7	TGTGCCAGCAGCCCTCGCACAGGACAGGGCGACGAGCAGTACTTC	CASSPRTGQGDEQYF
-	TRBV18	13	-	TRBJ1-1	TGTGCCAGCTCACGGCCCGGGGGCACTGAAGCTTTCTTT	CASSRPGGTEAFF
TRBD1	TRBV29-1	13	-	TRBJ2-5	TGCAGCGTCGCCGGGACAGGGGGCGAGACCCAGTACTTC	CSVAGTGGETQYF
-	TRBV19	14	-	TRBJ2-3	TGTGCCAGTAGGAACCAGCTCCCCACAGATACGCAGTATTTT	CASRNQLPTDTQYF